The next 15 T cell receptor beta chains were all read from a single sample in a study of T cell repertoires in cytomegalovirus infection. TCRdb reanalysed the reads using MiXCR and keeps one entry per CDR3 protein. Of more than 150,000 distinct CDR3 sequences listed, about 21% were seen once; the top ten hold around 2.7%. The sample taken for sequencing was PBMCs. The receptors were sampled from a human donor in good health (CMV status not recorded). Some clones in this sample may be carry-over from other donors' samples.

This clonotype has more than one count but fewer than ten. V usage is TRBV6-1 and J usage is TRBJ2-7, with D possibly matching TRBD2 (5 bases). With 7 bases removed from V and 4 bases from J, the gap between germline ends came to 11 bases. Germline V lookup: CDR1 MNHNS, CDR2 SASEGT. This CDR3 is 12 amino acids long. As DNA, the CDR3 is TGTGCCAGCATGGGAGAGATGTACGAGCAGTACTTC. Protein sequence: CASMGEMYEQYF.

The chain carries TRBV4-3 and TRBJ1-1; D is possibly TRBD1 (5 bases). The CDR3 extends over 16 amino acids. V lost 0 bases and J 6 bases, leaving 17 bases between the germline ends. Per germline, CDR1 LGHNA and CDR2 YSLEER. In DNA, the CDR3 is TGCGCCAGCAGCCAAGATCTTGGAGGGGAGAAAGCTGAAGCTTTCTTT. Encoded protein: CASSQDLGGEKAEAFF.

In its sample, this clonotype was seen a few times. A much more abundant neighbour one base away suggests this may be a read error. This chain links TRBV28 with TRBJ2-3; 10 bases agree with TRBD2. Per the germline V gene, CDR1 is MDHEN and CDR2 is SYDVKM. The CDR3 extends over 15 amino acids. V dropped 6 bases and J dropped 1; count of bases not matched to a gene: 4. The CDR3 DNA follows: TGTGCCAGCAGATCCGGGACTAGCGGCACAGATACGCAGTATTTT. Protein product: CASRSGTSGTDTQYF. The full variable domain, its missing parts supplied by reference TRBV28 and TRBJ2-3, is DVKVTQSSRYLVKRTGEKVFLECVQDMDHENMFWYRQDPGLGLRLIYFSYDVKMKEKGDIPEGYSVSREKKERFSLILESASTNQTSMYLCASRSGTSGTDTQYFGPGTRLTVL.

Only a few counts were recorded for this clonotype. CDR3 region: CASSLAWREGRNEQFF. The CDR3 region has the DNA TGTGCCAGCAGTTTAGCGTGGCGGGAGGGGCGGAATGAGCAGTTCTTC. The J gene is TRBJ2-1, the V gene TRBV12-3 or TRBV12-4, with TRBD2 identical over 9 bases. Trimming removed 0 bases from V and 7 bases from J; junction bases left unmatched: 7. The CDR3 spans 16 residues.

In this sample, this clonotype turned up a few times. The chain combines TRBV11-1 with TRBJ2-2; 9 bases map to TRBD2. From germline, CDR1 is SGHAT and CDR2 FQDESV (reference sequence). J was trimmed by 4 bases and V by 1 base; bases with no gene match: 7. This CDR3 is 17 amino acids long. In DNA, the CDR3 is TGTGCCAGCAGCTTAGACGGCGGGAGGGGGAGCACCGGGGAGCTGTTTTTT. This codes for CASSLDGGRGSTGELFF.

Regarding this clonotype: Given a much more abundant clone one base away, this may be a read error. The V and J genes are TRBV28 and TRBJ2-4; possibly TRBD1 for D (6 bases). The CDR3 has 15 residues. Germline CDR1 MDHEN, CDR2 SYDVKM. V was clipped by 4 bases and J by 0 bases, with 10 bases between them. The CDR3 loop reads CASSSRGGAKNIQYF. Here the CDR3 DNA reads TGTGCCAGCAGTTCCCGAGGGGGAGCCAAAAACATTCAGTACTTC.

This clonotype was detected many times. V usage is TRBV6-2 or TRBV6-3 and J usage is TRBJ2-7, with D possibly matching TRBD2 (5 bases). Germline values: CDR1 MNHEY, CDR2 SVGEGT. The CDR3 has 16 amino acids. Trimming pared 5 bases from V and 4 bases from J, leaving 21 bases between. The CDR3, as DNA: TGTGCCAGCAGTACACCGAACCGGGGATTAAGTTACGAGCAGTACTTC. Amino acid sequence: CASSTPNRGLSYEQYF.

This chain joins TRBV6-1 and TRBJ2-1; D is ambiguous. V lost 6 bases to trimming and J lost 2 bases, with 11 bases between them. Germline CDR1 MNHNS, CDR2 SASEGT. There are 14 residues in the CDR3. In nucleotides, the CDR3 is TGTGCCAGCAGCGGCATGGTGGCCTACAATGAGCAGTTCTTC. Translating it yields CASSGMVAYNEQFF.

This clonotype was seen at least ten times. The J gene is TRBJ1-2, the V gene TRBV12-3 or TRBV12-4; 8 bases match TRBD1. This CDR3 is 16 amino acids long. The V segment lost 3 bases and the J segment 5 bases; nucleotides outside the gene matches: 11. The CDR3 reads CASSLSGGGTGYGYTF. CDR3 coding DNA: TGTGCCAGCAGTTTGTCGGGGGGGGGGACAGGTTATGGCTACACCTTC.

In its sample, this clonotype was seen a few times. The CDR3 DNA is TGTGCCAGCACCCAGGGACAGGGATTCGATGAGCAGTTCTTC. It specifies CASTQGQGFDEQFF. V and J are TRBV7-2 and TRBJ2-1; 9 nucleotides line up with TRBD1. J gave up 8 bases and V 7 bases, and 9 bases lay outside the gene matches. The germline gives CDR1 SGHTA, CDR2 FQGNSA. CDR3 size: 14 residues. Complete variable domain (other parts from reference TRBV7-2 and TRBJ2-1): GAGVSQSPSNKVTEKGKDVELRCDPISGHTALYWYRQSLGQGLEFLIYFQGNSAPDKSGLPSDRFSAERTGGSVSTLTIQRTQQEDSAVYLCASTQGQGFDEQFFGPGTRLTVL.

This clonotype was recorded many times. This rearrangement joins TRBV12-3 or TRBV12-4 to TRBJ1-2, with D perhaps matching TRBD1 (6 bases). Trimming shortened V by 5 bases and J by 0 bases, and 10 bases separated the two germline ends. This CDR3 has 14 residues. CDR3 nucleotide sequence: TGTGCCAGCAGTCGACAGGCAGCTAACTATGGCTACACCTTC. Its translation is CASSRQAANYGYTF.

This clonotype was observed a few times. This chain connects TRBV7-9 to TRBJ1-2; D is unclear. The ends were cut back, 1 base at V and 7 bases at J, with 7 bases in the middle. The CDR3 is made up of 12 amino acids. Germline values: CDR1 SEHNR, CDR2 FQNEAQ (reference sequence). The CDR3 region is CASSLGAVGYTF. CDR3 DNA sequence: TGTGCCAGCAGCTTAGGCGCCGTTGGCTACACCTTC.

The chain carries TRBV2 and TRBJ1-5; D unclear. This CDR3 comprises 13 residues. Germline lookup yields CDR1 SNHLY and CDR2 FYNNEI. With 8 bases removed from V and 7 bases from J, the gap between germline ends came to 15 bases. The CDR3 loop is CASRRSAGQPQHF. CDR3 nucleotide sequence: TGTGCCAGCCGAAGGAGCGCGGGACAGCCCCAGCATTTT.

This clonotype was detected only a few times. The gene calls are TRBV5-1 and TRBJ1-2; D remains ambiguous. Germline V gene data show CDR1 as SGHRS and CDR2 as YFSETQ. V was trimmed by 1 base and J by 7 bases, leaving 11 bases between them. CDR3 length equals 13 residues. CDR3 nucleotides: TGCGCCAGCAGCTTGATGCAGGACGCTGGCTACACCTTC. This codes for CASSLMQDAGYTF.

This clonotype was observed a few times. The CDR3 loop is CASSAPNRVQYF. The CDR3 DNA sequence: TGTGCCAGCTCTGCCCCTAATAGGGTGCAGTACTTC. This sequence joins TRBV5-4 and TRBJ2-7; no reliable D call. Per germline, CDR1 SGHNT and CDR2 YYREEE (reference sequence). V was cut by 7 bases and J by 9 bases, with 17 bases left in between. This CDR3 contains 12 residues.